This T cell receptor (beta chain) was sequenced during a study of blood T cells in healthy people across ages. The authors ran a second PCR of 7 to 11 cycles using a sample-barcoded 5' primer and a J-beta primer mix. TCRdb re-called the 5' RACE reads with MiXCR, one entry per CDR3 protein. The data contain about 780,000 distinct CDR3 sequences, under 30% of them singletons. The CDR3 covers 14 residues. In germline, CDR1 is DFQATT, CDR2 SNEGSKA (reference sequence). V was pared by 4 bases and J by 7 bases, with 8 bases of the junction left unmatched. Each individual donor underwent a draw of roughly 10 milliliters of peripheral blood. In this sample, this clonotype turned up a few times. These sequences were also reported in another study, on T cells of mothers and their children. In that study: Versus unrelated pairs, overlap was slightly higher in related mother-child pairs, without reaching significance.

Sequenced: blood. This chain connects TRBV20-1 to TRBJ2-1; 9 positions match TRBD1. The sequence derives from a boy between 10 and 17 years old in good health. CDR3 in DNA: TGCAGTGCTACCGCCGGACAGGGGAGGAATGAGCAGTTCTTC. Its translation: CSATAGQGRNEQFF.